One sample yielded the 11 T cell receptor beta chains listed below, sequenced in a study of technical replicates of blood from a handful of donors. Sequenced by immunoSEQ multiplex PCR; TCRdb stores in-frame clones only, minus some. The table has fewer than 90,000 clones, roughly 93% seen once. Input material: T cells isolated from PBMCs. The receptors shown here come from a human donor in good health.

The chain carries TRBV6-5 and TRBJ2-1, with 7 bases aligning to TRBD2. V trimming: 9 bases; J trimming: 0 bases; junction bases outside the gene matches: 5. Germline V gene sequence: CDR1 MNHEY, CDR2 SVGAGI. The CDR3 sequence is 14 residues long. The CDR3 reads CARGLRPSYNEQFF. The CDR3 DNA reads as TGTGCCAGGGGACTACGTCCCTCCTACAATGAGCAGTTCTTC.

The V and J genes are TRBV5-6 and TRBJ2-1, with TRBD2 matching 7 bases. In germline, CDR1 is SGHDT, CDR2 YYEEEE. Unmatched junction bases numbered 1, after V lost 4 bases and J lost 6 bases. The CDR3 is made up of 12 amino acids. The CDR3 DNA sequence: TGTGCCAGCAGCAAGCGGGGCAATGAGCAGTTCTTC. Protein: CASSKRGNEQFF.

V gene TRBV6-1 combines with J gene TRBJ2-3; D ambiguous. Deletions cut 4 bases from V and 0 bases from J, with 11 bases between. CDR1 is MNHNS, CDR2 SASEGT, per germline. The CDR3 sequence is 15 residues long. For the CDR3, the DNA is TGTGCCAGCAGTGGCGTCGGGTCTAGCACAGATACGCAGTATTTT. Translating gives CASSGVGSSTDTQYF.

The CDR3 region has the DNA TGTGCCAGCAGTGACACGCTCACTAGCGGGATTACAGATACGCAGTATTTT. The encoded protein is CASSDTLTSGITDTQYF. V usage is TRBV6-4 and J usage is TRBJ2-3; 10 bases map to TRBD2. The CDR3 has 17 amino acids. V lost 2 bases and J lost 3; bases outside the gene matches: 8. Germline V CDR1 and CDR2: MRHNA, SNTAGT.

V is TRBV10-3 and J is TRBJ1-4, with 8 bases identical to TRBD1. From germline, CDR1 is ENHRY and CDR2 SYGVKD. This CDR3 region has 12 residues. V trimming: 6 bases; J trimming: 6 bases; junction bases outside the gene matches: 0. The chain's CDR3 is CAIRDRDEKLFF. The CDR3 nucleotides read TGTGCCATCAGGGACAGGGATGAAAAACTGTTTTTT.

V gene TRBV27 combines with J gene TRBJ2-7; no clear D. From germline, CDR1 is MNHEY and CDR2 SMNVEV (reference sequence). The CDR3 totals 17 residues. Trimming cost V 6 bases and J 4 bases, with 25 bases left between them. CDR3 in amino acids: CASSSNSLVPFYYEQYF. The CDR3 coding sequence is TGTGCCAGCAGCTCTAATTCCCTAGTCCCGTTTTATTACGAGCAGTACTTC.

This clone was found once. This sequence joins TRBV28 and TRBJ2-5; TRBD2 matches 14 bases. This CDR3 comprises 18 residues. Germline V gene data show CDR1 as MDHEN and CDR2 as SYDVKM. The V segment lost 6 bases and the J segment 9 bases; nucleotides outside the gene matches: 18. The CDR3 protein is CASSSLGLAGGGGLAQYF. The CDR3 nucleotides are TGTGCCAGCAGCTCCCTAGGACTAGCGGGGGGAGGAGGATTGGCCCAGTACTTC.

This clone was seen just once. This chain joins TRBV6-6 and TRBJ1-1; weak D call: TRBD1 (6 bases). The germline CDR1 and CDR2 sequences are MNHNY and SVGAGI (reference sequence). V dropped 0 bases and J dropped 1 base, with 9 bases sitting between them. The CDR3 is 15 residues long. CDR3 protein: CASSYSGTSNTEAFF. The CDR3, as DNA: TGTGCCAGCAGTTACTCCGGGACATCGAACACTGAAGCTTTCTTT.

This chain joins TRBV10-3 and TRBJ1-1; possibly TRBD1 for D (5 bases). Trimming removed 7 bases from V and 1 base from J, with 10 bases in between. This CDR3 is 13 amino acids long. Germline V gene lookup returns CDR1 ENHRY and CDR2 SYGVKD. CDR3 bases: TGTGCCATCAAGGACGGGGGGAACACTGAAGCTTTCTTT. Protein product: CAIKDGGNTEAFF.

V and J are TRBV11-3 and TRBJ2-5; 14 nucleotides agree with TRBD2. V gave up 6 bases and J gave up 5 bases; unmatched junction bases: 8. Germline CDR1 is SGHNT and CDR2 is YENEEA. This CDR3 is built from 16 residues. CDR3 DNA: TGTGCCAGCAGATTGGGACTAGCGGGAGTAGGCGAGACCCAGTACTTC. Residues: CASRLGLAGVGETQYF.

The chain joins TRBV25-1 to TRBJ1-3; D gene uncertain. The V gene lost 3 bases and the J gene lost 0 bases, with 3 bases spanning the gap. The CDR3 sequence is 13 residues long. Germline CDR1 MGHDK, CDR2 SYGVNS. This CDR3 reads CASSDSSGNTIYF. CDR3 nucleotides: TGTGCCAGCAGTGACAGCTCTGGAAACACCATATATTTT.